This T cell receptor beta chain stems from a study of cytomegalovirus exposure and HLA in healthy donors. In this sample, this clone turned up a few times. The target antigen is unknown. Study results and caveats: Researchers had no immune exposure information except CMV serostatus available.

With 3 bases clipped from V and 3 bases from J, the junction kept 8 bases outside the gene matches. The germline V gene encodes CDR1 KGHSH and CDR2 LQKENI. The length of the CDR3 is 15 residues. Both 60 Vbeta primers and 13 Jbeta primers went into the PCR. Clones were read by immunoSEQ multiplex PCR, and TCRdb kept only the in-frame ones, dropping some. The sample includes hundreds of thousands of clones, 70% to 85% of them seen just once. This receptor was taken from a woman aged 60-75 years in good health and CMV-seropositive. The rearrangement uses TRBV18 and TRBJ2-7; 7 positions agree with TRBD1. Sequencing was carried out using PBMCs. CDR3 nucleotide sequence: TGTGCCAGCTCACCTTCCAGGACAGGAGGCTACGAGCAGTACTTC. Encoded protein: CASSPSRTGGYEQYF.